The 12 T cell receptor beta chains in this list originate from one sample, sequenced in a study of blood T cells in healthy people across ages. Primed by a sample-barcoded 5' primer and a J-beta primer mix, a second PCR proceeded for 7 to 11 cycles. TCRdb called the 5' RACE reads again in MiXCR, with one record for every CDR3 protein. The sample carries roughly 2 million distinct CDR3 sequences, about 50% recorded once. The specimen was blood. Receptor source: a woman between 40 and 55 years old in good health.

The chain couples TRBV7-9 to TRBJ2-1; the match to TRBD1 covers 8 bases. CDR3 length equals 13 residues. Germline CDR1 is SEHNR and CDR2 is FQNEAQ (reference sequence). V lost 2 bases and J lost 12; bases outside the gene matches: 6. CDR3: CASSLPGGRVQFF. The CDR3 coding sequence is TGTGCCAGCAGCTTACCAGGGGGCCGGGTGCAGTTCTTC.

This clonotype has just one count. The gene calls are TRBV5-1 and TRBJ1-4, with no clear D. Per germline, CDR1 SGHRS and CDR2 YFSETQ. Deletions cut 3 bases from V and 4 bases from J, with 10 bases between. The CDR3 extends over 14 amino acids. CDR3 region: CASSSDTINEKLFF. The CDR3 nucleotides read TGCGCCAGCAGCTCTGACACGATTAATGAAAAACTGTTTTTT. The full variable domain, with the rest looked up from reference TRBV5-1 and TRBJ1-4, is KAGVTQTPRYLIKTRGQQVTLSCSPISGHRSVSWYQQTPGQGLQFLFEYFSETQRNKGNFPGRFSGRQFSNSRSEMNVSTLELGDSALYLCASSSDTINEKLFFGSGTQLSVL.

The rearrangement links TRBV20-1 to TRBJ2-1, with D possibly TRBD2 on 6 matching bases. This CDR3 comprises 15 residues. Trimming pared 3 bases from V and 2 bases from J, leaving 14 bases between. The V gene's germline CDR1 is DFQATT and CDR2 SNEGSKA (reference sequence). The CDR3 DNA is TGCAGTGCTAGCGGCCCGGGGGAACCCTACAATGAGCAGTTCTTC. This gives the protein CSASGPGEPYNEQFF.

This clonotype turned up a few times. This chain links TRBV20-1 with TRBJ2-4; D gene uncertain. Near its end, the DNA agrees better with TRBJ2-5, so the J call may be wrong. CDR3 size: 12 residues. Germline V gives CDR1 DFQATT, CDR2 SNEGSKA (reference sequence). CDR3 DNA: TGCAGTGCTATCCCTAAAGGGCAGACCCAGTACTTC. Its protein is CSAIPKGQTQYF.

This clonotype was seen more than once but under ten times. The rearrangement links TRBV6-5 to TRBJ1-6; no clear D. The CDR3 has 20 residues. The V gene lost 1 base and the J gene lost 3 bases, with 22 bases spanning the gap. Germline loops: CDR1 MNHEY, CDR2 SVGAGI. CDR3 residues: CASSYYRPAHQSDYNSPLHF. Written as DNA, the CDR3 is TGTGCCAGCAGTTACTACCGGCCAGCCCACCAAAGCGACTATAATTCACCCCTCCACTTT.

The CDR3: CSARDYLAGTHNEQFF. CDR3 in DNA: TGCAGTGCTAGAGATTATCTGGCAGGGACTCACAATGAGCAGTTCTTC. V and J are TRBV20-1 and TRBJ2-1; D is possibly TRBD2 (6 bases). The CDR3 spans 16 residues. CDR1 is DFQATT, CDR2 SNEGSKA, per germline (reference sequence). V was cut by 0 bases and J by 5 bases, with 17 bases left in between.

This chain links TRBV27 with TRBJ1-2; 7 bases align to TRBD1. Germline CDR1 is MNHEY and CDR2 is SMNVEV (reference sequence). Germline trimming cut 5 bases from V and 5 bases from J; bases unmatched to any gene: 8. The CDR3 length is 14 residues. The CDR3 nucleotides read TGTGCCAGCAGTAGACAGGGAGTGCGATATGGCTACACCTTC. As protein: CASSRQGVRYGYTF.

This chain joins TRBV27 and TRBJ2-3; D unclear. Germline CDR1 reads MNHEY; CDR2 reads SMNVEV (reference sequence). The CDR3 consists of 13 residues. Trimming took off 2 bases at V and 10 bases at J, with 13 bases between the two ends. As DNA, the CDR3 is TGTGCCAGCAGTTTAGGTTCTCAACGCGCGCAGTATTTT. Translated: CASSLGSQRAQYF.

The rearrangement uses TRBV5-6 and TRBJ2-1; 9 bases line up with TRBD2. Trimming removed 4 bases from V and 3 bases from J; junction bases left unmatched: 8. CDR1 and CDR2 (germline): SGHDT, YYEEEE. This CDR3 region has 16 residues. The DNA for the CDR3 is TGTGCCAGCAGCCAGTGGCGAGCGGGGGGCTACAATGAGCAGTTCTTC. Protein sequence: CASSQWRAGGYNEQFF. The entire variable domain, with the rest obtained from reference TRBV5-6 and TRBJ2-1, is as follows: DAGVTQSPTHLIKTRGQQVTLRCSPKSGHDTVSWYQQALGQGPQFIFQYYEEEERQRGNFPDRFSGHQFPNYSSELNVNALLLGDSALYLCASSQWRAGGYNEQFFGPGTRLTVL.

The V gene is TRBV15, the J gene TRBJ2-7; D is possibly TRBD1 (6 bases). CDR1 and CDR2 (germline): LNHNV, YYDKDF (reference sequence). This CDR3 is built from 14 residues. Trimming stripped 0 bases from V and 2 bases from J, with 8 bases between. Here the CDR3 DNA reads TGTGCCACCAGCAGAGAGGGGACACCCTACGAGCAGTACTTC. Its translation is CATSREGTPYEQYF. The full variable domain, completed using reference TRBV15 and TRBJ2-7, is DAMVIQNPRYQVTQFGKPVTLSCSQTLNHNVMYWYQQKSSQAPKLLFHYYDKDFNNEADTPDNFQSRRPNTSFCFLDIRSPGLGDTAMYLCATSREGTPYEQYFGPGTRLTVT.

The CDR3 nucleotides are TGTGCCAGCAGTGTGCAGAGTTTCAATGAGCAGTACTTC. It specifies CASSVQSFNEQYF. The chain combines TRBV2 with TRBJ2-5; D unresolved. Germline assignment: CDR1 SNHLY and CDR2 FYNNEI. V was shortened by 4 bases and J by 11 bases, with 17 bases between the two germline ends. The CDR3 extends over 13 amino acids. The full variable domain, completed using reference TRBV2 and TRBJ2-5, is EPEVTQTPSHQVTQMGQEVILRCVPISNHLYFYWYRQILGQKVEFLVSFYNNEISEKSEIFDDQFSVERPDGSNFTLKIRSTKLEDSAMYFCASSVQSFNEQYFGPGTRLLVL.

The genes are TRBV2 and TRBJ2-7; 7 nucleotides align to TRBD1. V dropped 2 bases and J dropped 4; count of bases not matched to a gene: 2. Germline CDR1 reads SNHLY; CDR2 reads FYNNEI. The CDR3 is made up of 13 amino acids. In DNA, the CDR3 is TGTGCCAGCAGTGAATTGGACAGGTACGAGCAGTACTTC. Translating it yields CASSELDRYEQYF.